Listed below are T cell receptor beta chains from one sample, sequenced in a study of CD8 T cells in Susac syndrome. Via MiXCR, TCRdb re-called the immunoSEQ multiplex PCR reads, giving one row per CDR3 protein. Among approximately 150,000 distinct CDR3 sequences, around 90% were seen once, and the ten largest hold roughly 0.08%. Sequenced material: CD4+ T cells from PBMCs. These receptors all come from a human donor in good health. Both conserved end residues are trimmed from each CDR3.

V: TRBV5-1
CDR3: ASTDRQMNTGELF

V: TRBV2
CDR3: ASTGVHNEQF

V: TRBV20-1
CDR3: SAPRTGAGNYGYT

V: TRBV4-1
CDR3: ASSHPPRDFHNEQF

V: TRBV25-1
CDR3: ASSPESWRKLF

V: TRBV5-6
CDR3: ASSSNRLSTEAF

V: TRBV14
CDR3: ASSRLGGSAYNEQF

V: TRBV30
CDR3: AWTRERLAGRETQY

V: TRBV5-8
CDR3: ASSSGQGGYEQY

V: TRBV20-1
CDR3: SGSPGSRTDTQY

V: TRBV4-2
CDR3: ASSQADRAAF

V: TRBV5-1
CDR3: ASSLGAEVAPLH

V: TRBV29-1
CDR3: SVGEGEDYGYT

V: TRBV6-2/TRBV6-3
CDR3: ASSYSIVAPEGTQY

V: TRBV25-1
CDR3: ASGPSGGYEQY

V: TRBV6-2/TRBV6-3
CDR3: ASSAGLAGEFRETQY

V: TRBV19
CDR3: ASSLAGGTYNEQF

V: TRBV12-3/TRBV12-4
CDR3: ASVRTGHETQY

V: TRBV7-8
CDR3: ASSLDGVGQPQH

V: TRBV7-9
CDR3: ASSFPPGTNTGELF